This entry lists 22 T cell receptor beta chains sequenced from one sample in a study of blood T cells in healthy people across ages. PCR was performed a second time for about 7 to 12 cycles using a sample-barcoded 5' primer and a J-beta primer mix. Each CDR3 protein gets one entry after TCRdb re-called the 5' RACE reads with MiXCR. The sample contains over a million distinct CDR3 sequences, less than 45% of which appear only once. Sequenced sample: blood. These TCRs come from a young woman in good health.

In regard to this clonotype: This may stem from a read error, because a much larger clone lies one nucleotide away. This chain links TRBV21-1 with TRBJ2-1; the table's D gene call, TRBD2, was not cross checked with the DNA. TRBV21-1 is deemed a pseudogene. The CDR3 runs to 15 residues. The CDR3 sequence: CASSIKLGKGSEQFF. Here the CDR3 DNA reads TGTGCCAGCTCAATTAAACTGGGAAAAGGGAGTGAGCAGTTCTTC.

The CDR3 region is CASSQDSALPLHF. In DNA, the CDR3 is TGCGCCAGCAGCCAAGATTCAGCTTTGCCCCTCCACTTT. The chain uses TRBV4-3 and TRBJ1-6; the D is unclear. The germline CDR1 and CDR2 sequences are LGHNA and YSLEER. Trimming cost V 0 bases and J 13 bases, with 10 bases left between them. This CDR3 spans 13 amino acids.

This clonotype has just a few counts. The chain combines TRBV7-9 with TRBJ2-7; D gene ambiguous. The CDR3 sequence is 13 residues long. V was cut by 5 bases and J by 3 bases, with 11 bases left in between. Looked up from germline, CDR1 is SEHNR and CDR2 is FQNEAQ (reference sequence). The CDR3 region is CASSPLSLYEQYF. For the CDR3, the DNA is TGTGCCAGCAGCCCCTTGAGCCTCTACGAGCAGTACTTC. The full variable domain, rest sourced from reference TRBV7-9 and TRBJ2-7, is DTGVSQNPRHKITKRGQNVTFRCDPISEHNRLYWYRQTLGQGPEFLTYFQNEAQLEKSRLLSDRFSAERPKGSFSTLEIQRTEQGDSAMYLCASSPLSLYEQYFGPGTRLTVT.

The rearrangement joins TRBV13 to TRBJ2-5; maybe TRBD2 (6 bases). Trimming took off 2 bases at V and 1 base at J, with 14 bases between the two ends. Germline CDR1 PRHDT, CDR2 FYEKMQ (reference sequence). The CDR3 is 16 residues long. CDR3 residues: CASSLWEEQTQETQYF. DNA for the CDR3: TGTGCCAGCAGCTTATGGGAGGAGCAGACCCAAGAGACCCAGTACTTC. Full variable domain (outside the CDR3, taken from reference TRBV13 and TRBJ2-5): AAGVIQSPRHLIKEKRETATLKCYPIPRHDTVYWYQQGPGQDPQFLISFYEKMQSDKGSIPDRFSAQQFSDYHSELNMSSLELGDSALYFCASSLWEEQTQETQYFGPGTRLLVL.

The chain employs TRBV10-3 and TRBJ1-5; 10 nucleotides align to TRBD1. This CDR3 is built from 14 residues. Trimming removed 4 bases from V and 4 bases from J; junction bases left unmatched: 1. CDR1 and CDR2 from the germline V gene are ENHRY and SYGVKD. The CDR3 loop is CAISGQGANQPQHF. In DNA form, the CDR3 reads TGTGCCATCAGTGGACAGGGGGCAAATCAGCCCCAGCATTTT.

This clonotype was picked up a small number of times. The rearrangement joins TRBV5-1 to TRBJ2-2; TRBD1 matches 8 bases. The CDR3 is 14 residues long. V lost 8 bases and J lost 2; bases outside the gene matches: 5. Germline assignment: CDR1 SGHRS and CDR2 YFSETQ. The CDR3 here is CASQGAPNTGELFF. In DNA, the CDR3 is TGCGCCAGTCAGGGGGCCCCAAACACCGGGGAGCTGTTTTTT.

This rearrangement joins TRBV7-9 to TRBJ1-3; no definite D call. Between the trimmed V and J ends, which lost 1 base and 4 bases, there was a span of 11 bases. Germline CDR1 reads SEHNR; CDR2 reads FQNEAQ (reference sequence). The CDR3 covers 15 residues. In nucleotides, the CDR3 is TGTGCCAGCAGCTTAGTATCGGTCTCCGGAAACACCATATATTTT. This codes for CASSLVSVSGNTIYF. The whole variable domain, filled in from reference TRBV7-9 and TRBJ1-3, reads DTGVSQNPRHKITKRGQNVTFRCDPISEHNRLYWYRQTLGQGPEFLTYFQNEAQLEKSRLLSDRFSAERPKGSFSTLEIQRTEQGDSAMYLCASSLVSVSGNTIYFGEGSWLTVV.

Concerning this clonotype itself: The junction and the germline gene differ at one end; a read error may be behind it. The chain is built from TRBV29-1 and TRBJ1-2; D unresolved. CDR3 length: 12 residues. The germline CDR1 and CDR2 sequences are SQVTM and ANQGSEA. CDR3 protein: CSVEDNAYGCTF. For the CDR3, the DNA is TGCAGCGTTGAAGATAATGCCTATGGCTGCACCTTC. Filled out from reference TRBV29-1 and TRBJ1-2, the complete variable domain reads SAVISQKPSRDICQRGTSLTIQCQVDSQVTMMFWYRQQPGQSLTLIATANQGSEATYESGFVIDKFPISRPNLTFSTLTVSNMSPEDSSIYLCSVEDNAYGCTFGSGTRLTVV.

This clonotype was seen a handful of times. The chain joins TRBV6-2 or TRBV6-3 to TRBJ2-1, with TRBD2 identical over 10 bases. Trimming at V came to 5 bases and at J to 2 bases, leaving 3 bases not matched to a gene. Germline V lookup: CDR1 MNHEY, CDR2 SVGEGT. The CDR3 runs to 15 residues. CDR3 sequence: CASSNSGRAYNEQFF. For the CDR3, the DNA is TGTGCCAGCAGTAACAGCGGGAGGGCCTACAATGAGCAGTTCTTC.

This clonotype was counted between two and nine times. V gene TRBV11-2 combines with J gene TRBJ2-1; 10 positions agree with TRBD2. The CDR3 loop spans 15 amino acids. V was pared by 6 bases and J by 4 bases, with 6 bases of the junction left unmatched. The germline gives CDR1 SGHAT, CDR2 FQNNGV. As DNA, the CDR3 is TGTGCCAGCAGACCGGGACTAGCGATATACAATGAGCAGTTCTTC. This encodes CASRPGLAIYNEQFF. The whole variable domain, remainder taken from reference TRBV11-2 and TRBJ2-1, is EAGVAQSPRYKIIEKRQSVAFWCNPISGHATLYWYQQILGQGPKLLIQFQNNGVVDDSQLPKDRFSAERLKGVDSTLKIQPAKLEDSAVYLCASRPGLAIYNEQFFGPGTRLTVL.

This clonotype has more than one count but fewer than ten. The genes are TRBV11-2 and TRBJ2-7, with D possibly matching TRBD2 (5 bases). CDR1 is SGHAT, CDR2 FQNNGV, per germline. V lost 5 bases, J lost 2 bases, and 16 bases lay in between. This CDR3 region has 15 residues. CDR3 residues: CASSVLGERTYEQYF. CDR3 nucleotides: TGTGCCAGCAGCGTATTGGGAGAACGAACCTACGAGCAGTACTTC.

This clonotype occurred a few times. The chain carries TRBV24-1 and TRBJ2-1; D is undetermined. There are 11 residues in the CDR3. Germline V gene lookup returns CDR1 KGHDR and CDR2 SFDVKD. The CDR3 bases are TGTGCGGCGGCAACCTACAATGAGCAGTTCTTC. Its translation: CAAATYNEQFF.

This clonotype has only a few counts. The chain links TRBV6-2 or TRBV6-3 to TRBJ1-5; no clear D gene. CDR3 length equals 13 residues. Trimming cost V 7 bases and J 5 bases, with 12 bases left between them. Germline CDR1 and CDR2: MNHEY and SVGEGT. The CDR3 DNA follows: TGTGCCAGCAACTTAGACGGATATCAGCCCCAGCATTTT. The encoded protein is CASNLDGYQPQHF.

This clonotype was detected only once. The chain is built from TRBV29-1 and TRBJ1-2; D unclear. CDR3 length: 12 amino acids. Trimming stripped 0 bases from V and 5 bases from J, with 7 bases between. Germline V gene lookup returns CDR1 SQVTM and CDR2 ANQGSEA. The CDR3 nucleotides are TGCAGCGTTGAAGAGGGTGGTTATGGCTACACCTTC. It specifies CSVEEGGYGYTF.

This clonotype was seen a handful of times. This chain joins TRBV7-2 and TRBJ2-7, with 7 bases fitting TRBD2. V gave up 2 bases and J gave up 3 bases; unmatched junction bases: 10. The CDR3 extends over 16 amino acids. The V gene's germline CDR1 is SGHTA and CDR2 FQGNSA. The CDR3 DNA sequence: TGTGCCAGCAGCTTAACGTCTGGCGGGAGAGTCTACGAGCAGTACTTC. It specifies CASSLTSGGRVYEQYF.

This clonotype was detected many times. The CDR3 reads CASSLADSYGYTF. The CDR3 DNA reads TGTGCCAGCAGCTTGGCCGATTCTTATGGCTACACCTTC. The chain uses TRBV11-2 and TRBJ1-2; D unresolved. The CDR3 loop spans 13 amino acids. V was pared by 3 bases and J by 5 bases, with 10 bases between. Per germline, CDR1 SGHAT and CDR2 FQNNGV.

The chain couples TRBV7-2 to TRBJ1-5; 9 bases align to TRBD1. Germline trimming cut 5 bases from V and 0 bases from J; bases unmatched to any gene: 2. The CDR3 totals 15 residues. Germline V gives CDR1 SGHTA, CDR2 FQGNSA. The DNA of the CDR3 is TGTGCCAGCAGCCGACAGGGGGGTAGCAATCAGCCCCAGCATTTT. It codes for CASSRQGGSNQPQHF.

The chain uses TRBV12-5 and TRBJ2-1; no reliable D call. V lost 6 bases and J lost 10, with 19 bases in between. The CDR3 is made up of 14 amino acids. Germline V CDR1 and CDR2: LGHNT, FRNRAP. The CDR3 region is CASGLAIRLHEQFF. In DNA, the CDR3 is TGTGCTAGTGGGCTCGCCATCCGGCTCCACGAGCAGTTCTTC.

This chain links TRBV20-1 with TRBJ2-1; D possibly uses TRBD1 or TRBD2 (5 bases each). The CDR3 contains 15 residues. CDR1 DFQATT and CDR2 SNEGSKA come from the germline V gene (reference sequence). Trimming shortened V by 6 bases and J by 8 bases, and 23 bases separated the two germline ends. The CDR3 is CSAPDSGPGGYEQFF. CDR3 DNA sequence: TGCAGTGCCCCAGATTCGGGACCTGGTGGTTATGAGCAGTTCTTC.

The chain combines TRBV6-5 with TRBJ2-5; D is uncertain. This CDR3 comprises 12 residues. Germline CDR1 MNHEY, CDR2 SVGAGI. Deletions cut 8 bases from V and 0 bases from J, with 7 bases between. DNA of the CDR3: TGTGCCAGCTTTTCGGACCAAGAGACCCAGTACTTC. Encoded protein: CASFSDQETQYF.

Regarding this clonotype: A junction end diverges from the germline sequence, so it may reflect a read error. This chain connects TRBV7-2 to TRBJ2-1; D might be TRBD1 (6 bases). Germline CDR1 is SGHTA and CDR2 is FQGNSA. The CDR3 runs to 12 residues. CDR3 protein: CVSSFTGTMKFF. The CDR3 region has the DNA TGTGTCAGCAGCTTTACCGGGACAATGAAGTTCTTC. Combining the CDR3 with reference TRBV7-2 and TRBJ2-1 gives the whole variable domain GAGVSQSPSNKVTEKGKDVELRCDPISGHTALYWYRQSLGQGLEFLIYFQGNSAPDKSGLPSDRFSAERTGGSVSTLTIQRTQQEDSAVYLCVSSFTGTMKFFGPGTRLTVL.

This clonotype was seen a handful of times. CDR3 protein: CASSSPGGSNQPQHF. In DNA, the CDR3 is TGTGCCAGCAGTTCCCCAGGGGGTAGCAATCAGCCCCAGCATTTT. The chain combines TRBV28 with TRBJ1-5; 7 nucleotides align to TRBD1. CDR1 MDHEN and CDR2 SYDVKM come from the germline V gene. Trimming at V came to 4 bases and at J to 0 bases, leaving 3 bases not matched to a gene. The CDR3 loop spans 15 amino acids.